Listed below are T cell receptor beta chains from one sample, sequenced in a study of T-cell memory formation after mild COVID-19. TCRdb re-analysed the 5' RACE reads in MiXCR, keeping a single row per CDR3 protein. Of more than 450,000 distinct CDR3 sequences listed, approximately 19% are singletons. Input material: PBMCs or a T cell subset sorted from them (not recorded which). These receptors were obtained from an adult woman who had mild COVID-19 (a few samples of this study predate the infection). Cell type and time point are not known. The CDR3 runs from the conserved cysteine through the conserved F or W. D genes are given only for firm matches. The size entry is marked missing in some rows and otherwise reads once, few, many or a size class.

NA,TRBD2,TRBJ2-7,TRBV2,CASITGTTNYEQYF,TGTGCCAGCATAACCGGGACTACAAACTACGAGCAGTACTTC
NA,NA,TRBJ2-7,TRBV18,CASSPNRGLEQYF,TGTGCCAGCTCACCGAACCGCGGGCTCGAGCAGTACTTC
NA,NA,TRBJ2-7,TRBV27,CASSLWSSPPYEQYF,TGTGCCAGCAGTTTATGGAGCAGTCCCCCCTACGAGCAGTACTTC
NA,NA,TRBJ1-1,TRBV19,CASQGGGAFF,TGTGCCAGTCAGGGCGGTGGAGCTTTCTTT
few,TRBD2,TRBJ2-1,TRBV7-3,CASSLAGGPYDEQFF,TGTGCCAGCAGCCTAGCGGGAGGGCCATATGATGAGCAGTTCTTC
few,NA,TRBJ2-3,TRBV7-2,CASSLDGFAQYF,TGTGCCAGCAGCTTAGATGGCTTCGCGCAGTATTTT
NA,NA,TRBJ2-3,TRBV5-4,CASSLGSGANTDTQYF,TGTGCCAGCAGCTTGGGTTCAGGGGCTAACACAGATACGCAGTATTTT
many,NA,TRBJ2-3,TRBV20-1,CSAISLHTQYF,TGCAGTGCTATTTCTCTGCATACGCAGTATTTT
NA,NA,TRBJ2-7,TRBV4-2,CASSQDWPTSYEQYF,TGTGCCAGCAGCCAAGATTGGCCGACCTCCTACGAGCAGTACTTC
few,NA,TRBJ2-7,TRBV11-3,CASSLVGSTHYEQYF,TGTGCCAGCAGCTTAGTTGGGAGTACCCACTACGAGCAGTACTTC
few,TRBD1,TRBJ2-7,TRBV28,CASSPPVGRGPYEQYF,TGTGCCAGCAGCCCACCGGTGGGCAGGGGGCCCTACGAGCAGTACTTC
few,NA,TRBJ1-1,TRBV12-5,CASGPDSLASSTEAFF,TGTGCTAGTGGCCCGGACAGTCTGGCGTCGAGCACTGAAGCTTTCTTT
few,TRBD1,TRBJ1-3,TRBV2,CASRRGDRGPGNTIYF,TGTGCCAGCAGACGAGGGGACAGGGGACCTGGAAACACCATATATTTT
many,NA,TRBJ2-5,TRBV7-2,CASRRAGIIQETQYF,TGTGCCAGCAGGAGGGCAGGGATAATCCAAGAGACCCAGTACTTC
few,NA,TRBJ2-7,TRBV15,CATSGSYEQYF,TGTGCCACCAGCGGTTCCTACGAGCAGTACTTC
NA,NA,TRBJ2-2,TRBV19,CASAQGWEAGELFF,TGTGCCAGTGCTCAGGGGTGGGAGGCCGGGGAGCTGTTTTTT
NA,TRBD2,TRBJ2-1,TRBV6-6,CASSGLAGGPSLYNEQFF,TGTGCCAGCAGTGGACTAGCGGGGGGCCCGTCGTTATACAATGAGCAGTTCTTC
few,TRBD2,TRBJ2-3,TRBV12-5,CASGLAPTTTSGGAIDTQYF,TGTGCTAGTGGTTTGGCCCCCACAACGACTAGCGGGGGGGCCATAGATACGCAGTATTTT
NA,NA,TRBJ2-2,TRBV6-2/TRBV6-3,CASSYQDTGELFF,TGTGCCAGCAGTTACCAGGACACCGGGGAGCTGTTTTTT
few,TRBD1,TRBJ2-3,TRBV5-5,CASSTRQGTTDTQYF,TGTGCCAGCAGCACCAGACAGGGGACTACAGATACGCAGTATTTT
many,NA,TRBJ2-3,TRBV5-5,CASSLVRSTDTQYF,TGTGCCAGCAGCTTGGTGCGGAGCACAGATACGCAGTATTTT
few,TRBD1,TRBJ2-1,TRBV7-9,CASSLGTGERNEQFF,TGTGCCAGCAGCTTAGGGACAGGGGAGAGAAATGAGCAGTTCTTC
NA,NA,TRBJ2-7,TRBV12-3/TRBV12-4,CASSWLGLYEQYF,TGTGCCAGCAGTTGGCTAGGTCTCTACGAGCAGTACTTC
few,NA,TRBJ2-1,TRBV20-1,CSARDFLGDNEQFF,TGCAGTGCTAGAGATTTTTTGGGGGACAATGAGCAGTTCTTC
NA,NA,TRBJ2-3,TRBV24-1,CATSSPLGNLNTDTQYF,TGTGCCACCAGCAGCCCACTAGGGAACTTGAACACAGATACGCAGTATTTT
few,NA,TRBJ2-2,TRBV3-1,CASSQTIANTGELFF,TGTGCCAGCAGCCAGACAATAGCGAACACCGGGGAGCTGTTTTTT
few,NA,TRBJ1-1,TRBV18,CASSLPGNTEAFF,TGTGCCAGCTCACTCCCGGGTAACACTGAAGCTTTCTTT
NA,TRBD2,TRBJ2-1,TRBV9,CASSVELAGAVYNEQFF,TGTGCCAGCAGCGTAGAACTAGCGGGAGCCGTTTACAATGAGCAGTTCTTC
NA,NA,TRBJ2-7,TRBV4-1,CASSQDWTISYEQYF,TGCGCCAGCAGCCAAGATTGGACTATCTCCTACGAGCAGTACTTC
once,TRBD2,TRBJ2-3,TRBV29-1,CSGGAGRGTDTQYF,TGCAGCGGGGGAGCGGGGAGAGGGACAGATACGCAGTATTTT
few,TRBD2,TRBJ2-1,TRBV6-6,CASRMTSGRNEQFF,TGTGCCAGCAGGATGACTAGCGGAAGGAATGAGCAGTTCTTC
many,NA,TRBJ2-5,TRBV5-6,CASSLLGTSQETQYF,TGTGCCAGCAGCTTGTTGGGGACCTCCCAAGAGACCCAGTACTTC
few,TRBD1,TRBJ1-2,TRBV5-1,CASSRRDRGVYGYTF,TGCGCCAGCAGCCGCCGGGACAGGGGTGTCTATGGCTACACCTTC
few,NA,TRBJ2-1,TRBV21-1,CASSKASASGGADYNEQFF,TGTGCCAGCAGCAAAGCCTCGGCGTCAGGGGGCGCGGACTACAATGAGCAGTTCTTC
few,NA,TRBJ2-2,TRBV4-1,CASSQEAGPGELFF,TGCGCCAGCAGCCAAGAGGCGGGGCCCGGGGAGCTGTTTTTT
many,TRBD2,TRBJ2-1,TRBV9,CASSVASGLARYNEQFF,TGTGCCAGCAGCGTAGCATCCGGACTAGCCAGATACAATGAGCAGTTCTTC
many,TRBD2,TRBJ2-7,TRBV4-2,CASSQDGTSATYEQYF,TGTGCCAGCAGCCAAGATGGGACTAGCGCGACCTACGAGCAGTACTTC
few,TRBD1,TRBJ1-1,TRBV3-1,CASSHPPGTAPNTEAFF,TGTGCCAGCAGCCACCCGCCCGGGACAGCCCCGAACACTGAAGCTTTCTTT
many,NA,TRBJ1-6,TRBV7-3,CASSLDGTADSPLHF,TGTGCCAGCAGCTTAGATGGGACGGCCGATTCACCCCTCCACTTT
NA,TRBD2,TRBJ2-7,TRBV20-1,CSARELAGVREQYF,TGCAGTGCTAGAGAGCTAGCGGGAGTCAGGGAGCAGTACTTC
NA,NA,TRBJ2-3,TRBV3-1,CASSQGVLSTDTQYF,TGTGCCAGCAGCCAAGGGGTTCTTTCCACAGATACGCAGTATTTT
few,NA,TRBJ2-5,TRBV6-2/TRBV6-3,CASSPPRAVVRETQYF,TGTGCCAGCAGTCCCCCCCGAGCGGTAGTCCGGGAGACCCAGTACTTC
NA,TRBD1,TRBJ1-1,TRBV15,CATSRGQGAGTEAFF,TGTGCCACCAGCAGAGGCCAGGGGGCCGGCACTGAAGCTTTCTTT
few,TRBD2,TRBJ2-3,TRBV7-8,CASSSPRLAGRYLGTQYF,TGTGCCAGCAGCTCCCCCAGACTAGCGGGTCGGTATTTGGGTACGCAGTATTTT
NA,TRBD1,TRBJ2-1,TRBV7-9,CASSGRQGSSYNEQFF,TGTGCCAGCAGCGGGAGACAGGGGAGCTCCTACAATGAGCAGTTCTTC
NA,NA,TRBJ2-5,TRBV29-1,CSAVLETQYF,TGCAGCGCCGTGCTGGAGACCCAGTACTTC
NA,NA,TRBJ1-3,TRBV7-8,CASSSDSNSGNTIYF,TGTGCCAGCAGCTCCGACAGCAACTCTGGAAACACCATATATTTT
once,NA,TRBJ1-2,TRBV3-1,CASSQGQVYGYTF,TGTGCCAGCAGCCAAGGACAGGTCTATGGCTACACCTTC
many,NA,TRBJ2-2,TRBV5-1,CASSLGPGTGELFF,TGCGCCAGCAGCTTGGGTCCGGGCACCGGGGAGCTGTTTTTT
few,NA,TRBJ2-5,TRBV14,CASSGPKARETQYF,TGTGCCAGCTCTGGACCCAAGGCCAGGGAGACCCAGTACTTC
few,NA,TRBJ1-4,TRBV6-1,CASSEAVGAGGEKLFF,TGTGCCAGCAGTGAAGCCGTGGGGGCAGGTGGAGAAAAACTGTTTTTT
NA,TRBD1,TRBJ2-7,TRBV2,CASSETAGGPYEQYF,TGTGCCAGCAGTGAAACTGCAGGGGGACCCTACGAGCAGTACTTC
NA,NA,TRBJ2-7,TRBV11-1,CASSLVRGALYEQYF,TGTGCCAGCAGCTTAGTTCGGGGGGCCCTATACGAGCAGTACTTC